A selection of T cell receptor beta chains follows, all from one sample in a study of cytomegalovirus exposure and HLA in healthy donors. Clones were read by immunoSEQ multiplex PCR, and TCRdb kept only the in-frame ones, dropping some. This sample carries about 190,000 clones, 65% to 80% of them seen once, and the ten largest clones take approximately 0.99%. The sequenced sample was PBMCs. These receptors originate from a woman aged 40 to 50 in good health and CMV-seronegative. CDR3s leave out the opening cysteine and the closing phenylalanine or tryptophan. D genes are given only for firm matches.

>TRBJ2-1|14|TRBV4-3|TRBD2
ASSQDSLAAYNEQF
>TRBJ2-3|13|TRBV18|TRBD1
ASSRTGLSTDTQY
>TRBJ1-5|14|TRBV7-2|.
ASSLFGGARDQPQH
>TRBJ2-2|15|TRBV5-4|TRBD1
ASSFALGQGNTGELF
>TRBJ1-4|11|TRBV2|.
ASSERSVEKLF
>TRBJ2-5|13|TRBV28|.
ASSLSGTRRETQY
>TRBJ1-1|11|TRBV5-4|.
ATQRHHDTEAF
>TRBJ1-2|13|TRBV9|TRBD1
ASSPAGQGYYGYT
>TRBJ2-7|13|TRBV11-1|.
ASSLSRVGSYEQY
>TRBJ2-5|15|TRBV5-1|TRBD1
ASSPGQGRASQETQY
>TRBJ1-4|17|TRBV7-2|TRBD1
ASSSGTGIGRATNEKLF
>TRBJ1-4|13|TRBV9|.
ASSVATEAREKLF
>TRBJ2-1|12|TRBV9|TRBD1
ASSPHTGENEQF
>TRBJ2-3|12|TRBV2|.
ASRGGVATDTQY
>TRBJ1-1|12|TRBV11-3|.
ASSLRGSETEAF
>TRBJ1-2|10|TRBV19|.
ASSRGGRGYT
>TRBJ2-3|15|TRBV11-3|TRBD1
ASSLNDRGAPTDTQY
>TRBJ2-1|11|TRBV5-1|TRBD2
ASSADGEGEQF
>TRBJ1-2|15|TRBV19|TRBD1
ASSIDPHRGRLDGYT
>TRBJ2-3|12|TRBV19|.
ASSIGASTDTQY
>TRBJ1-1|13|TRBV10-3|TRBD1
ASGTGGRLNTEAF
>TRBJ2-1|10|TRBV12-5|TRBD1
ASGVTDRDQF
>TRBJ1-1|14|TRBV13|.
ASSPTVGATNTEAF
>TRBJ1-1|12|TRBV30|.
AWSGGVRNTEAF
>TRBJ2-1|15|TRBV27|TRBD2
ASSLQLSTSGIHEQF
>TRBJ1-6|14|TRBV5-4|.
ASSLVAGGQDSPLH
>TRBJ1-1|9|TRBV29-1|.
SVGRGGRAF
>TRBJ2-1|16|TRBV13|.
ASSPFLLGPRYYNEQF
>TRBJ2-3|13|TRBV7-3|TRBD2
ASSFAGGNADTQY
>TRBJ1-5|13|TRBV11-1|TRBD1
ASSRTGGAGQPQH
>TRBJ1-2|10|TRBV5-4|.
ASSLFGGANT
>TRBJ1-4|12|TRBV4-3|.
ASSQAGPKGKLF
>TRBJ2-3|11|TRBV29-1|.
SVVAHSTDTQY
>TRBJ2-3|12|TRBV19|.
ASSIDHRADTQY
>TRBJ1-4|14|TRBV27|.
ASSFWVGGAGEKLF
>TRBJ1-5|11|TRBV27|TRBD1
ASSTGGYQPQH
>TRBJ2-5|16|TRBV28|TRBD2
ASSLGPSGSSLVGEQY
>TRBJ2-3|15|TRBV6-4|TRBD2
ASRASGRHWKADTQY
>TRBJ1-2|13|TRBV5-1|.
ASSSLGQSSYGYT
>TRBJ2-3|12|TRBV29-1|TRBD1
SVEQGDSTDTQY